This T cell receptor (beta chain) was recorded in a study of blood T cell repertoires in COVID-19. Study context: Samples taken during acute and convalescent COVID-19 were collected in the United States, Italy and Spain. The cDNA or gDNA used as material had been derived from T cells, B-cell-depleted T cells, or PBMCs.

Under the authors' procedure: Scientists estimated how many nucleated cells there were by amplifying reference gene primers. TCRdb's copy holds only in-frame clones and misses some; the assay was immunoSEQ multiplex PCR. That table furnishes V, J and clone size, whereas the DNA furnished D and trimming. The table includes 200,000 to 300,000 clones, roughly 84% detected once. The clonotype comes from a middle-aged man who had recovered from COVID-19. The source material was peripheral blood.

CDR3 coding DNA: TGTGCCACCCACCGGGACAGGGGGCACGAGCAGTACTTC. Translated, it gives CATHRDRGHEQYF. This chain links TRBV6-5 with TRBJ2-7; the match to TRBD1 covers 12 bases. V shed 10 bases, J shed 5 bases, and the junction held 6 bases outside the gene matches. Looked up from germline, CDR1 is MNHEY and CDR2 is SVGAGI. This CDR3 contains 13 residues.